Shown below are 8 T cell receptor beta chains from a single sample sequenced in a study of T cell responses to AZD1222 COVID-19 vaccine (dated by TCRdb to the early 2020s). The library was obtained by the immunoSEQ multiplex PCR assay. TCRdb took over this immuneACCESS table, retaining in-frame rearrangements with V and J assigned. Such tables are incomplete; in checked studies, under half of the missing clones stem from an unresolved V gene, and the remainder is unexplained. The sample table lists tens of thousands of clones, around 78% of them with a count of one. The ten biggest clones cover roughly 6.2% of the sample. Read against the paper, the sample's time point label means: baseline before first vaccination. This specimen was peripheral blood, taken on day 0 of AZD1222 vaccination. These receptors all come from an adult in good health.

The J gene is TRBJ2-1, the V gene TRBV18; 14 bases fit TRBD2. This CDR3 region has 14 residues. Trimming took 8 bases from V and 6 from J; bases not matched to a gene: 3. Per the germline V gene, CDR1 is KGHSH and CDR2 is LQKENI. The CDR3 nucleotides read TGTGCCAGCACTGGACTAGCGGGAGGCAATGAGCAGTTCTTC. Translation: CASTGLAGGNEQFF.

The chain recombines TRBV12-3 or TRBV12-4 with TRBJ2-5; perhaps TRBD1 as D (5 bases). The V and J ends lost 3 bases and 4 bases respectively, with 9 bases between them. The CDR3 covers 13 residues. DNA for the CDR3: TGTGCCAGCAGTTTGCAGGGAAGAGAGACCCAGTACTTC. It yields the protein CASSLQGRETQYF.

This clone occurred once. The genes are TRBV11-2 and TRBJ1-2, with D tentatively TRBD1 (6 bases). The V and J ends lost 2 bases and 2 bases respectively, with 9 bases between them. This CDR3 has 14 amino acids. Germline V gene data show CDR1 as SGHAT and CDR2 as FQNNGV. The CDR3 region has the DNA TGTGCCAGCAGCTTACAGGACAGCAACTATGGCTACACCTTC. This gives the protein CASSLQDSNYGYTF. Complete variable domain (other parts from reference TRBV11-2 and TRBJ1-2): EAGVAQSPRYKIIEKRQSVAFWCNPISGHATLYWYQQILGQGPKLLIQFQNNGVVDDSQLPKDRFSAERLKGVDSTLKIQPAKLEDSAVYLCASSLQDSNYGYTFGSGTRLTVV.

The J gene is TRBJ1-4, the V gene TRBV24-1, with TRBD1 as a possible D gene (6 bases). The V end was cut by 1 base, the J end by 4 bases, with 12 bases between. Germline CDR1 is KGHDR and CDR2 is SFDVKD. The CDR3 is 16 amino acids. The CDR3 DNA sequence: TGTGCCACCAGTGATTTCAGACAGGAAGGTAATGAAAAACTGTTTTTT. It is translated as CATSDFRQEGNEKLFF.

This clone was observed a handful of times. As DNA, the CDR3 is TGTGCCAGCAGCTTTTCGAGAGGGGGGATCAATGGCTACACCTTC. The encoded protein is CASSFSRGGINGYTF. J is TRBJ1-2 and V is TRBV7-2; D is possibly TRBD1 (6 bases). V was shortened by 3 bases and J by 6 bases, with 17 bases between the two germline ends. Germline CDR1 is SGHTA and CDR2 is FQGNSA. This CDR3 comprises 15 residues.

The chain's CDR3 is CASSPTGGGYGQPQHF. The CDR3 bases are TGTGCCAGCTCACCGACGGGGGGCGGATATGGACAGCCCCAGCATTTT. This chain uses TRBV18 with TRBJ1-5; a weak D match, TRBD1 (6 bases). Germline V gives CDR1 KGHSH, CDR2 LQKENI. Deletions cut 3 bases from V and 7 bases from J, with 19 bases between. This CDR3 contains 16 residues.

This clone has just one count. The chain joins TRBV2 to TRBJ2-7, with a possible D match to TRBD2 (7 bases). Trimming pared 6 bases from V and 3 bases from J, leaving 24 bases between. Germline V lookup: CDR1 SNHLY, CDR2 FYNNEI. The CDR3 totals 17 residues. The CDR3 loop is CASRKERGGVGYYEQYF. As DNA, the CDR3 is TGTGCCAGCAGGAAGGAAAGAGGGGGGGTAGGCTACTACGAGCAGTACTTC.

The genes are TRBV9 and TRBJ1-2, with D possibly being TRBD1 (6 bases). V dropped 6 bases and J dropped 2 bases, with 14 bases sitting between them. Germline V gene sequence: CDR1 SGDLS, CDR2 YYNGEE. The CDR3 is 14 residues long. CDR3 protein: CASTPAGENYGYTF. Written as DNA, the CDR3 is TGTGCCAGCACCCCGGCAGGGGAGAACTATGGCTACACCTTC. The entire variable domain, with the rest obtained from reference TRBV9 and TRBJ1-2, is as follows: DSGVTQTPKHLITATGQRVTLRCSPRSGDLSVYWYQQSLDQGLQFLIQYYNGEERAKGNILERFSAQQFPDLHSELNLSSLELGDSALYFCASTPAGENYGYTFGSGTRLTVV.